This T cell receptor beta chain emerged from a study of T cell clonality in common variable immunodeficiency (dated by TCRdb to the mid-2010s). Standard criteria were used to diagnose CVID, namely serum IgG, IgA and/or IgM reduced below the normal range together with specific antibody deficiency. A total of 44 subjects (approximately 15 female and around 30 male; age range about 9 to 64 years, mean age around 40) were included in the CVID group. Most CVID patients and most healthy controls were of Caucasian heritage. Replacement immunoglobulin therapy had been administered to all CVID subjects for at least one year at the time of study participation. At the time of blood collection, no CVID subject was ill or was being treated with immunomodulatory or immunosuppressive medication. Heparinized peripheral whole blood samples of about 5 to 8 ml were collected from each donor. TCRbeta CDR3 repertoires were sequenced from genomic DNA of adults with common variable immune deficiency (CVID) and healthy adult controls. Diluted blood was density-centrifuged over Hypaque 1077 or Ficoll-Paque to isolate peripheral blood mononuclear cells. Genomic DNA was obtained from unsorted mononuclear cells through either Qiagen column purification or a centrifugation-based method.

The CDR3 goes from the cysteine to the phenylalanine over 15 residues. The DNA shown is the part of the CDR3 that was read: 36 bases, in frame from base 1. From the germline V gene (reference sequence), CDR1 is SEHNR and CDR2 is FQNEAQ. V gives up 5 bases and J gives up 5 bases, and the segment between their germline ends measures 17 bases. Study-wide conclusions, independent of this receptor: Even though DNA input was the same, control samples had an average of around 78,000 unique sequences each, compared with roughly 34,000 in CVID samples. Healthy controls shared more TCRbeta clones with each other than CVID subjects shared among themselves (p < 0.0001). Fewer deletions and N-nucleotide insertions were reportedly observed in CVID TCRbeta sequences, and highly modified clones with 13 or more V deletions were reportedly absent from CVID TCRbeta sequences. According to the authors, finding the cause of the higher clonality in CVID would require sequencing the repertoires of T cell subpopulations. Differences among patients in the CVID cohort limited the correlations between repertoire features and clinical complications. TCRbeta clonality was higher in CVID subjects than in healthy controls (t-test p = 0.018), and the increase was most characteristic of about a third of subjects.

This clone appeared many times. Its specific antigen is unknown. The CDR3 goes on 3 residues after the read ends, and that part is filled in from the germline J gene. CVID samples and control samples contributed equivalent amounts of genomic DNA as sequencing input. For every sample, a 60 bp segment covering the rearranged TCRbeta CDR3 region was amplified and then sequenced. The immunoSEQ assay, a bias-corrected multiplex PCR combined with high-throughput sequencing, was used for TCRbeta amplification. The study's processing was this. Every unique nucleotide sequence was considered a clone and was annotated with V, D and J genes, copy number and frequency. Sequences were labeled productive if in frame, and non-productive if out of frame or containing stop codons. As previously described, clonality was computed from Shannon's entropy. The predicted amino acid sequences of productive clones were used to derive mean CDR3 Kyte-Doolittle hydropathy. Using the R hclust function, scaled V gene usage was clustered hierarchically with Manhattan distance and complete linkage. Clone sharing by CDR3 amino acid sequence was assessed by resampling 12 repertoires per group over 100 rounds. The repertoires were screened for approximately 72 published EBV-specific TCRbeta sequences and a few hundred published CMV-specific TCRbeta sequences. A couple of CVID samples yielding fewer than 10,000 sequences were excluded from analysis, leaving some 40 CVID repertoires. As stored in TCRdb, this immuneACCESS dataset retains in-frame rearrangements with V and J assigned. A fraction of the clones does not appear; measured against another copy, unresolved V genes explain less than half of the discrepancy, and the remainder lacks a known reason. D and trimming were read from the DNA, whereas the V and J calls and clone size are those reported in that table. The sample comprises around 40,000 clones, and every one was counted more than once. Around 5.8% of the sample is held by the ten biggest clonotypes.

The sequencing sample was made of peripheral blood mononuclear cells. The TCR was taken from a human donor with common variable immunodeficiency. The sequence is built from TRBV7-9 and TRBJ2-3; matching of 6 bases hints at TRBD1 as the D gene. Partial CDR3 DNA: TGTGCCAGCAGCCTAACAGGGCTTACAGGAGATACG. It translates as CASSLTGLTGDT. The full CDR3 protein is CASSLTGLTGDTQYF.